The entry that follows covers one T cell receptor beta chain sequence. Authors' methods: Nucleated cell counts were estimated from reference gene primer amplification. Sequencing used immunoSEQ multiplex PCR; TCRdb keeps in-frame clones, though not all of them. V, J and clone size were drawn from that table, and D and trimming were deduced from the DNA. This sample has about 280,000 clones; approximately 85% occur once, and the top ten carry 9.5% to 11%. This specimen belongs to a study of blood T cell repertoires in COVID-19. Study summary: Sites in the United States, Italy and Spain provided acute and convalescent COVID-19 samples. PBMCs, B-cell-depleted T cells, or T cells provided the cDNA or gDNA that made up the material.

Germline loops: CDR1 LGHDT, CDR2 YNNKEL (reference sequence). V lost 3 bases and J 0 bases, leaving 14 bases between the germline ends. This CDR3 spans 17 amino acids. The sequencing input was peripheral blood. The sequence came from a woman aged 65 to 85 with acute or convalescent COVID-19. The gene calls are TRBV3-1 (or the pseudogene TRBV3-2) and TRBJ1-4; possible D gene TRBD1, 5 bases. The CDR3 loop is CASSHSTGLPTNEKLFF. The CDR3 DNA sequence: TGTGCCAGCAGCCATTCAACGGGACTTCCAACTAATGAAAAACTGTTTTTT.